These T cell receptor beta chains were read from a single sample in a study of blood T cell repertoires in COVID-19. Produced via immunoSEQ multiplex PCR; TCRdb's table is partial and in-frame only. The sample records a few hundred thousand clones, 75% to 90% being singletons. The specimen sequenced was PBMCs or T cells enriched from blood (not recorded which). The receptors stem from a woman in her fifties or sixties who had recovered from COVID-19. Both conserved end residues are part of each CDR3. A D gene is named only where the DNA matches it firmly. For some rows the clone size is stated as once, few or many, or as a class when expanded; others skip it.

d_call	clone_size	v_call	j_call	cdr3_nt	cdr3_aa
NA	few	TRBV5-1	TRBJ1-1	TGCGCCAGCAGCTTGGCCGGGAACACTGAAGCTTTCTTT	CASSLAGNTEAFF
TRBD1	NA	TRBV6-4	TRBJ1-1	TGTGCCAGCAGGGAGGACAGGGGAGGAGGTGAAGCTTTCTTT	CASREDRGGGEAFF
TRBD1	NA	TRBV18	TRBJ2-7	TGTGCCAGCTCACCCAAGACAGGGCGCAACGAGCAGTACTTC	CASSPKTGRNEQYF
NA	NA	TRBV4-2	TRBJ1-2	TGTGCCAGCAGCCTAGCCAGCTCCCAGGGGAGTTATGGCTACACCTTC	CASSLASSQGSYGYTF
TRBD1	NA	TRBV2	TRBJ1-5	TGTGCCAGCAGCCTTGGACAGGGGGATCAGCCCCAGCATTTT	CASSLGQGDQPQHF
NA	NA	TRBV30	TRBJ2-7	TGTGCCTGGGACAGGCTCGGCGAGCAGTACTTC	CAWDRLGEQYF
TRBD2	NA	TRBV5-4	TRBJ2-7	TGTGCCAGCAGCTGGACTAGCGGAGCCTACGAGCAGTACTTC	CASSWTSGAYEQYF
NA	NA	TRBV7-9	TRBJ1-4	TGTGCCAGCAGCTTGGGACACACTGACGAAAAACTGTTTTTT	CASSLGHTDEKLFF
NA	NA	TRBV6-5	TRBJ1-6	TGTGCCAGCAGCAACAGGGACTCACCCCTCCACTTT	CASSNRDSPLHF
NA	NA	TRBV7-2	TRBJ2-7	TGTGCCAGCAGCTTAGGGGGAGAGAAATACGAGCAGTACTTC	CASSLGGEKYEQYF
NA	NA	TRBV5-1	TRBJ1-6	TGCGCCAGCAGCCAGGACGCGGGGGGCCGATCACCCCTCCACTTT	CASSQDAGGRSPLHF
TRBD1	NA	TRBV7-8	TRBJ1-1	TGTGCCAGCAGGGCAGGGACAGGCTTTTTGAACACTGAAGCTTTCTTT	CASRAGTGFLNTEAFF
NA	NA	TRBV9	TRBJ1-2	TGTGCCAGCAGCGTAAGTCAGAACTATGGCTACACCTTC	CASSVSQNYGYTF
NA	NA	TRBV5-1	TRBJ2-2	TGCGCCAGCAGCTTGATGCCAGGGATTAACCCCGGGGAGCTGTTTTTT	CASSLMPGINPGELFF
NA	NA	TRBV6-2/TRBV6-3	TRBJ1-5	TGTGCCAGCAGTCCCCAAGGGGCCAGCAATCAGCCCCAGCATTTT	CASSPQGASNQPQHF
NA	NA	TRBV5-1	TRBJ2-2	TGCGCCAGCAGCTTGGTGACACCGGAGGGCGGGGAGCTGTTTTTT	CASSLVTPEGGELFF
TRBD2	NA	TRBV2	TRBJ2-1	TGTGCCAGCACCGAACTAGCGGGAGGGTACAATGAGCAGTTCTTC	CASTELAGGYNEQFF
NA	NA	TRBV28	TRBJ1-4	TGTGCCAGCAGTTTAAGCAGGGGACATGAAAAACTGTTTTTT	CASSLSRGHEKLFF
TRBD2	NA	TRBV28	TRBJ2-7	TGTGCCTCCCGGGAGGGCGGACTTTCCTACGAGCAGTACTTC	CASREGGLSYEQYF
TRBD1	NA	TRBV2	TRBJ1-1	TGTGCCAGCAGCAGGACAGGGGATTCATTT	CASSRTGDSF
NA	NA	TRBV25-1	TRBJ1-5	TGTGCCAGCAGTGACGGGTCCGGCAATCAGCCCCAGCATTTT	CASSDGSGNQPQHF
TRBD2	NA	TRBV11-2	TRBJ2-3	TGTGCCAGCAGCTTCCGACTAGCGGTAGATACGCAGTATTTT	CASSFRLAVDTQYF
NA	NA	TRBV5-1	TRBJ1-1	TGCGCCAGCAGCCCCCCAGGCAGGGCTGGGATGAACACTGAAGCTTTCTTT	CASSPPGRAGMNTEAFF
NA	NA	TRBV30	TRBJ1-6	TGTGCCTGGGAAACAGGTTTCCTCGGGAATTCACCCCTCCACTTT	CAWETGFLGNSPLHF
NA	NA	TRBV4-1	TRBJ2-2	TGCGCCAGCAGCCAATTTCGGGGGGCCACCGGGGAGCTGTTTTTT	CASSQFRGATGELFF
NA	few	TRBV9	TRBJ2-3	TGTGCCAGCAGCGTCACGCCGACTGGTCGGGATACGCAGTATTTT	CASSVTPTGRDTQYF
NA	NA	TRBV30	TRBJ1-2	TGTGCCTGGAGATTTAGAGCTGAGGGCACCTTC	CAWRFRAEGTF
NA	NA	TRBV7-8	TRBJ2-4	TGTGCCAGCAGCCTAACCGCTACCCGAATTGACATTCAGTACTTC	CASSLTATRIDIQYF
TRBD1	NA	TRBV28	TRBJ2-7	TGTGCCAGCAGTTCGGACAGGGACTACGAGCAGTACTTC	CASSSDRDYEQYF
TRBD1	NA	TRBV2	TRBJ2-2	TGTGCCAGCAGTGAACGAGGGGACAGGAACACCGGGGAGCTGTTTTTT	CASSERGDRNTGELFF
NA	few	TRBV1	TRBJ1-2	TGCACCAGCAGCCAAGCGGACAGGGCCAAGGAGACTAACTATGGCTACACCTTC	CTSSQADRAKETNYGYTF
TRBD2	NA	TRBV9	TRBJ2-5	TGTGCCAGCAGCGTAAATGCGGGCGGGGGACAAGAGACCCAGTACTTC	CASSVNAGGGQETQYF
TRBD2	NA	TRBV27	TRBJ2-1	TGTGCCAGCAGTTTATCGGGACTAGCGGGAGAGCTCTCCTACAATGAGCAGTTCTTC	CASSLSGLAGELSYNEQFF
NA	NA	TRBV7-2	TRBJ1-3	TGTGCCAGCAGCTTAGGGCAGACTGGAAACACCATATATTTT	CASSLGQTGNTIYF
TRBD2	NA	TRBV11-3	TRBJ2-1	TGTGCCAGCAGCTCGGGACTAGCGCCTAACAATGAGCAGTTCTTC	CASSSGLAPNNEQFF
NA	many	TRBV3-1/TRBV3-2	TRBJ1-5	TGTGCCAGCAGCCAAGGACAGGGCAATCAGCCCCAGCATTTT	CASSQGQGNQPQHF
NA	NA	TRBV5-6	TRBJ1-5	TGTGCCAGCAGCTTGGGGGGCGGCATTAGCAATCAGCCCCAGCATTTT	CASSLGGGISNQPQHF
TRBD2	NA	TRBV5-1	TRBJ2-1	TGCGCCAGCAGCTTCTTAGCGGGAGGGCCTGACAATGAGCAGTTCTTC	CASSFLAGGPDNEQFF
NA	NA	TRBV6-5	TRBJ2-7	TGTGCCAGCAGTTTCGGGTCAGGGAACGAGCAGTACTTC	CASSFGSGNEQYF
NA	NA	TRBV4-1	TRBJ1-2	TGCGCCAGCAGCCTCAGAAGGGGGGGTATGGAGAATGGCTACACCTTC	CASSLRRGGMENGYTF
TRBD1	NA	TRBV19	TRBJ1-1	TGTGCCAGTAGTATACCGGACAGGGTCGCTGAAGCTTTCTTT	CASSIPDRVAEAFF
TRBD2	NA	TRBV30	TRBJ2-5	TGTGCCTGGAGTTTGCTAGCGGGGCCACAAGAGACCCAGTACTTC	CAWSLLAGPQETQYF
TRBD2	NA	TRBV7-2	TRBJ2-3	TGTGCCAGCAGCTTAGTTCCGGGAGGGATATACTTACCCACAGATACGCAGTATTTT	CASSLVPGGIYLPTDTQYF
TRBD1	NA	TRBV7-6	TRBJ2-7	TGTGCCAGCAGTCCCCGGACAGGGGTGGACGAGCAGTACTTC	CASSPRTGVDEQYF
NA	NA	TRBV27	TRBJ1-6	TGTGCCAGCACCAGGTCCTCTTCTTATAATTCACCCCTCCACTTT	CASTRSSSYNSPLHF
NA	NA	TRBV7-9	TRBJ1-2	TGTGCCAGCAGCCAATTCCTGACGGGGGGCTATGGCTACACCTTC	CASSQFLTGGYGYTF
TRBD1	NA	TRBV7-3	TRBJ2-2	TGTGCCAGCAGCCGGGACAGGGGAAGGACCGGGGAGCTGTTTTTT	CASSRDRGRTGELFF
NA	NA	TRBV19	TRBJ2-7	TGTGCCAGTAGACAGGGTTCGTCCTACGAGCAGTACTTC	CASRQGSSYEQYF
NA	NA	TRBV11-2	TRBJ2-7	TGTGCCAGCAGCTCCGGACTGTACTACGAGCAGTACTTC	CASSSGLYYEQYF
NA	NA	TRBV7-9	TRBJ2-7	TGTGCCAGCAGCTCACAGGGTTTCGAGCAGTACTTC	CASSSQGFEQYF
NA	NA	TRBV7-2	TRBJ1-5	TGTGCCAGCAGCTTACGGCAGGGGACTCAGCCCCAGCATTTT	CASSLRQGTQPQHF
NA	NA	TRBV18	TRBJ2-3	TGTGCCAGCTCACTCCAGAGAAGCGGCACAGATACGCAGTATTTT	CASSLQRSGTDTQYF
TRBD2	few	TRBV20-1	TRBJ2-1	TGCAGTGTTGGGCGGGGGAATGAGCAGTTCTTC	CSVGRGNEQFF
TRBD2	NA	TRBV29-1	TRBJ2-3	TGCAGCGTTGCCAGAAGTAGCGGGATCGGCACAGATACGCAGTATTTT	CSVARSSGIGTDTQYF
NA	NA	TRBV5-1	TRBJ1-1	TGCGCCAGCAGCCCCAAGGAGAGAGACACTGAAGCTTTCTTT	CASSPKERDTEAFF